The clone carrying this TCR beta chain occurred once. Time point reported: blood 4 weeks post-SBRT, at nephrectomy. Described treatment: 15 Gy SBRT to primary tumor, nephrectomy 4 weeks later. The data originate from a study of radiation and T cells in renal cell carcinoma. Only in-frame clones appear in the TCRdb table, and some are missing; sequencing was by immunoSEQ multiplex PCR. This sample has 30,000 to 40,000 clones, with 81% found just once. The germline CDR1 and CDR2 sequences are SEHNR and FQNEAQ (reference sequence). This CDR3 is built from 16 residues. The V gene lost 5 bases and the J gene lost 3 bases, with 19 bases spanning the gap.

The sample here was blood, taken from a patient whose treatment included radiotherapy and nephrectomy. The rearrangement joins TRBV7-9 to TRBJ1-1; D is possibly TRBD1 (5 bases). The sequence came from a man aged 55 to 70 with renal cell carcinoma. The CDR3 here is CASSPGTTGGDTEAFF. The DNA for the CDR3 is TGTGCCAGCAGCCCAGGAACGACCGGGGGGGACACTGAAGCTTTCTTT.